The sequence of this T cell receptor beta chain was determined in a study of shared clonotypes between healthy human individuals. This CDR3 is built from 13 residues. V gave up 6 bases and J gave up 8 bases; unmatched junction bases: 6. Looked up from germline, CDR1 is MDHEN and CDR2 is SYDVKM. The table came from immunoSEQ multiplex PCR; TCRdb's copy has only in-frame clones and leaves some out. The top ten hold approximately 0.12% of the sample, which has around 610,000 clones, 95% to 96% seen once. Only CD45RO-negative cells positively selected for CCR7 counted as naive CD8 cells, so terminally differentiated effector memory CD45RA+ cells were excluded.

J is TRBJ1-1 and V is TRBV28, with 10 bases aligning to TRBD1. The sequencing sample was made of naive CD8+ T cells sorted from blood. The TCR sequence derives from a woman aged 25 to 45 in good health. The CDR3 loop reads CASRRTGGGEAFF. CDR3 bases: TGTGCCAGCAGGAGGACAGGGGGGGGCGAAGCTTTCTTT.